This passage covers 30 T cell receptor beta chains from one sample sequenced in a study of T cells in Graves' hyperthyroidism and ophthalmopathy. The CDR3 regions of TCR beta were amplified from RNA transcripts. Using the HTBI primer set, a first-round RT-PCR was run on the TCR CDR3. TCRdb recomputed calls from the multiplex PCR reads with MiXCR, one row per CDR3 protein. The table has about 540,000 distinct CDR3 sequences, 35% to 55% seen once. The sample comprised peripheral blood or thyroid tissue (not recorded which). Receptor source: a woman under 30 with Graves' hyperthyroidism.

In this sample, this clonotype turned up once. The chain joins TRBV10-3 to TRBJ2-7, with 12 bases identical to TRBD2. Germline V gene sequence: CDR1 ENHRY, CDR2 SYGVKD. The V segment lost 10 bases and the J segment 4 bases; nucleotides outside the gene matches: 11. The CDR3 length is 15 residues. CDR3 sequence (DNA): TGTGCCACCAAACGACTAGCGGGAGAGTTATACGAGCAGTACTTC. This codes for CATKRLAGELYEQYF.

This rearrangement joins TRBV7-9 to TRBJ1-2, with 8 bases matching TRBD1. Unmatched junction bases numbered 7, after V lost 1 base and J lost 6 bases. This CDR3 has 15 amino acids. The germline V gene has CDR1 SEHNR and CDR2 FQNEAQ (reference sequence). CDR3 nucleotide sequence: TGTGCCAGCAGCTTAGGGACAGGGTCTTCACATGGCTACACCTTC. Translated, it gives CASSLGTGSSHGYTF.

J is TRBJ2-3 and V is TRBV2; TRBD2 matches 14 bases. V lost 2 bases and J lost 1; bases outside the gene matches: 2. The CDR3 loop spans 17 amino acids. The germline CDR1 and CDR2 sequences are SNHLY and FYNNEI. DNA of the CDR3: TGTGCCAGCAGTGAATTGACTAGCGGGAGGGGCACAGATACGCAGTATTTT. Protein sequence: CASSELTSGRGTDTQYF.

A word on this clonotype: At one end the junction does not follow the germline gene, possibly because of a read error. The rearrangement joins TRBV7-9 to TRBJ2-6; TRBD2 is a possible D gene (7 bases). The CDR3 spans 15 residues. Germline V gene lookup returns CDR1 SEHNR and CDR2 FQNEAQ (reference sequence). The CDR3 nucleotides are TGTGCCAGCAGCTTATACACAGGGAGGGTGAACACTGAAGCTTTC. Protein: CASSLYTGRVNTEAF.

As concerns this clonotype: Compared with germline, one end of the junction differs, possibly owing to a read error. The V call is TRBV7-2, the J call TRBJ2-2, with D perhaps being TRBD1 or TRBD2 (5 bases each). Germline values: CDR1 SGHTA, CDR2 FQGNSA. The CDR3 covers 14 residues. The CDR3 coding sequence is TGTGCCAGCAGCCAAGATGGGGGTATCGGGGAGCCGTTTTTT. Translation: CASSQDGGIGEPFF.

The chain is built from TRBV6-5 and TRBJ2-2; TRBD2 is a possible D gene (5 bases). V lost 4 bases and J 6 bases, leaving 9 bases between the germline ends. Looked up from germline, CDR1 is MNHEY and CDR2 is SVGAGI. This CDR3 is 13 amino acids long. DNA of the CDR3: TGTGCCAGCAGTTGGACGAGGGCCGGGGAGCTGTTTTTT. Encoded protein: CASSWTRAGELFF.

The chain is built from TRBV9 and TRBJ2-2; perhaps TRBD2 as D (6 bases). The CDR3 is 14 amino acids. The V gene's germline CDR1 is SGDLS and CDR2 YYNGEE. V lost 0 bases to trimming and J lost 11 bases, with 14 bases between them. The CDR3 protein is CASSVAAAEGELFF. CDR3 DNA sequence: TGTGCCAGCAGCGTAGCAGCGGCGGAGGGCGAGCTGTTTTTT.

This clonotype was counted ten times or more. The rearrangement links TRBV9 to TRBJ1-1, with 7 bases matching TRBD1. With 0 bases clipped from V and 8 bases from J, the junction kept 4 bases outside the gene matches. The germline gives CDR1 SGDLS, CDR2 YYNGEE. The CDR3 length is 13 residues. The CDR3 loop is CASSVVAGGEAFF. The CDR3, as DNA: TGTGCCAGCAGCGTAGTTGCAGGGGGGGAAGCTTTCTTT.

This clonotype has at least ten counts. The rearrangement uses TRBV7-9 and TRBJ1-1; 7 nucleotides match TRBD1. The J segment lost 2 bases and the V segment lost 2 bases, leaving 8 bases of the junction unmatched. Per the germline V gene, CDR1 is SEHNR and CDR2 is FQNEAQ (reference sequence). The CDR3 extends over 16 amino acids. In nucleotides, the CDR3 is TGTGCCAGCAGCTTAACGCACAGGGGAGTCAACACTGAAGCTTTCTTT. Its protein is CASSLTHRGVNTEAFF. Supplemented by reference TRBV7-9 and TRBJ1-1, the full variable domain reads DTGVSQNPRHKITKRGQNVTFRCDPISEHNRLYWYRQTLGQGPEFLTYFQNEAQLEKSRLLSDRFSAERPKGSFSTLEIQRTEQGDSAMYLCASSLTHRGVNTEAFFGQGTRLTVV.

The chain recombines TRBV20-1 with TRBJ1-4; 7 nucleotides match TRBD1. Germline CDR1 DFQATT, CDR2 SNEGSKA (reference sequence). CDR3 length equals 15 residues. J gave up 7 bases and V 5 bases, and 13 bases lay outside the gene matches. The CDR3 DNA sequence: TGCAGTGCTCGAGGGGGCGGACCGGGCGCTGAAAAACTGTTTTTT. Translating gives CSARGGGPGAEKLFF.

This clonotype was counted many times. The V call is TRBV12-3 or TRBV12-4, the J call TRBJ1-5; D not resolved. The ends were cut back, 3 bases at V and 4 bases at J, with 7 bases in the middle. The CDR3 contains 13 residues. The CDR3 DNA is TGTGCCAGCAGTTTTTATGGGAATCAGCCCCAGCATTTT. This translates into CASSFYGNQPQHF.

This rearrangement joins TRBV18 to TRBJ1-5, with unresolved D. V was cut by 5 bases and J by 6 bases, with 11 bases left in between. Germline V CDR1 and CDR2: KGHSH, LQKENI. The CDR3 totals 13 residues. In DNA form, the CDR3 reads TGTGCCAGCTCAGCGGGGAGTATTCAGCCCCAGCATTTT. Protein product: CASSAGSIQPQHF.

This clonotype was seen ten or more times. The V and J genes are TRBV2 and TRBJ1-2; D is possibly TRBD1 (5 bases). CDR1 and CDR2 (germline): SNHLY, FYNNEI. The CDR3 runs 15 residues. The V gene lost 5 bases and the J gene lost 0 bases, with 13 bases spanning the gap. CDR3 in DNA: TGTGCCAGCAGTCCGGAGGGGACGACTAACTATGGCTACACCTTC. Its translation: CASSPEGTTNYGYTF.

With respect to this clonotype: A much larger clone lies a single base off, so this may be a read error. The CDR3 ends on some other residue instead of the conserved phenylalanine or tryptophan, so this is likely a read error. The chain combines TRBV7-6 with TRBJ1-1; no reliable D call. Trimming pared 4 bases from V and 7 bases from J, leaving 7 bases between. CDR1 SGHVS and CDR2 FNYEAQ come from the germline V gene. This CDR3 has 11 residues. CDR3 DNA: TGTGCCAGCAGCTCGCTCGGTGAAGCTTTCCTT. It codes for CASSSLGEAFL.

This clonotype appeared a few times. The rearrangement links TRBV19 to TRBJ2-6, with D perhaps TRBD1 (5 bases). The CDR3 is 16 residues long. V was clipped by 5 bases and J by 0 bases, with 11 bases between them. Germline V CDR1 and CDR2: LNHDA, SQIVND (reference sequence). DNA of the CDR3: TGTGCCAGTAGTGGTCGACAGAGCTCTGGGGCCAACGTCCTGACTTTC. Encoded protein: CASSGRQSSGANVLTF.

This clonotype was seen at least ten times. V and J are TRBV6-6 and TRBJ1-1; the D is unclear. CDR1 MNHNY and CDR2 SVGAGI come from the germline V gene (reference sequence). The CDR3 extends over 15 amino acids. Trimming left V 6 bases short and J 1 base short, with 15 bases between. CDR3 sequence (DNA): TGTGCCAGCAGCCCCGTGTCGGGTAGGAACACTGAAGCTTTCTTT. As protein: CASSPVSGRNTEAFF.

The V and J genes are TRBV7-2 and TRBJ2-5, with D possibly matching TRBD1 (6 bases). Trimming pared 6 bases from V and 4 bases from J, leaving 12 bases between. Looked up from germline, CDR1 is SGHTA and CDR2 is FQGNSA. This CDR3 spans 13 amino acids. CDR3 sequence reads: CASSAYRVETQYF. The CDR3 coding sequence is TGTGCCAGCAGTGCCTACAGGGTAGAGACCCAGTACTTC.

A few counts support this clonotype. The DNA of the CDR3 is TGCAGTGCTAGAGGTCCAGCGGGAGTCACCGGGGAGCTGTTTTTT. This codes for CSARGPAGVTGELFF. J is TRBJ2-2 and V is TRBV20-1, with 8 bases identical to TRBD2. V lost 1 base to trimming and J lost 4 bases; unmatched junction nucleotides: 5. CDR3 length: 15 amino acids. The germline gives CDR1 DFQATT, CDR2 SNEGSKA (reference sequence).

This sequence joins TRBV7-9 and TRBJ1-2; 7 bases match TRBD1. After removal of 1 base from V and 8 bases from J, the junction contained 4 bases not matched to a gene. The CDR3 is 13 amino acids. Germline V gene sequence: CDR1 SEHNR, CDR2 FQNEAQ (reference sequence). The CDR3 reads CASSLGKGAGYTF. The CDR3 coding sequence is TGTGCCAGCAGCTTAGGCAAGGGGGCAGGCTACACCTTC.

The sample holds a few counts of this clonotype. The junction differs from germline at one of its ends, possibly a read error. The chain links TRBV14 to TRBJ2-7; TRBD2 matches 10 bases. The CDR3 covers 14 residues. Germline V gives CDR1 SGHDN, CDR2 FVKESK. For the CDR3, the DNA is TGCGCCAGCAGCCCCGGGACTAGCGTTACCGAGCAGTACTTC. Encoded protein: CASSPGTSVTEQYF.

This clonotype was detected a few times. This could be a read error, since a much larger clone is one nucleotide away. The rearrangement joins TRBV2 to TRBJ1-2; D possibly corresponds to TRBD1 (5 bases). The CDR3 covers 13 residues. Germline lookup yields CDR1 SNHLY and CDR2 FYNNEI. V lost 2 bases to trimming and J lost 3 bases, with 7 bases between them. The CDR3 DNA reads TGTGCCAGCAGTGAACGGGGGGACTATGGCTACACCTTC. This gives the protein CASSERGDYGYTF.

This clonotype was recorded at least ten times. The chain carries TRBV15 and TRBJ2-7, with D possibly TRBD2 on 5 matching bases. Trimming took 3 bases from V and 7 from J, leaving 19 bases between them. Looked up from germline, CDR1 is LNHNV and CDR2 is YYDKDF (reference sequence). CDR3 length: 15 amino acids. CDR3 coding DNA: TGTGCCACCAGCAGTTTGCCGGACTCGGCCTTTGAGCAGTACTTC. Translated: CATSSLPDSAFEQYF. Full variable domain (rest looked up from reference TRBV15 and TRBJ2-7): DAMVIQNPRYQVTQFGKPVTLSCSQTLNHNVMYWYQQKSSQAPKLLFHYYDKDFNNEADTPDNFQSRRPNTSFCFLDIRSPGLGDTAMYLCATSSLPDSAFEQYFGPGTRLTVT.

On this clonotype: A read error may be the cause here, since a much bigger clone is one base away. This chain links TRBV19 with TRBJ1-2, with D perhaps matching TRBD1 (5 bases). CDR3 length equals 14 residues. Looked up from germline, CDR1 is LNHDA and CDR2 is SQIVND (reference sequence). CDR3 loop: CTSSFLGENYGYTF. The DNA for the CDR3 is TGTACCAGTAGTTTCCTAGGGGAGAACTATGGCTACACCTTC.

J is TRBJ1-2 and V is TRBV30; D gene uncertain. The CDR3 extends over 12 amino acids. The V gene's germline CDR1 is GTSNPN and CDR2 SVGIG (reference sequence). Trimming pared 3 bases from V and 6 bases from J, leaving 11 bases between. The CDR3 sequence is CAWSWEFDGYTF. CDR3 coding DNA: TGTGCCTGGAGCTGGGAGTTCGATGGCTACACCTTC.

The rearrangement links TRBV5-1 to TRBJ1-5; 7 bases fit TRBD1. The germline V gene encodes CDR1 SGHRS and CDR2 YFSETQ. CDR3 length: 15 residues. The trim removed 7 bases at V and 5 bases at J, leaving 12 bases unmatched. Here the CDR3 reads CASHRRRQGDQPQHF. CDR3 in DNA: TGCGCCAGCCACCGGCGGCGACAGGGAGATCAGCCCCAGCATTTT.

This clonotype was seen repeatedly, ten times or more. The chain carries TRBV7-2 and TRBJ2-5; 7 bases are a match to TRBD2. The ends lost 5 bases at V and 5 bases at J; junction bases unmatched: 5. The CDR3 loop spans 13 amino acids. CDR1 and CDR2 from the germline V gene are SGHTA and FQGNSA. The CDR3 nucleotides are TGTGCCAGCAGCCCGGACGGGAGGGAGACCCAGTACTTC. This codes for CASSPDGRETQYF.

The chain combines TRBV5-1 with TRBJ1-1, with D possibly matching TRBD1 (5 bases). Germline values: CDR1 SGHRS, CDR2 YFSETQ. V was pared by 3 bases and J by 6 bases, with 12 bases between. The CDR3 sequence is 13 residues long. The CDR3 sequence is CASSWGVGAEAFF. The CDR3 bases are TGCGCCAGCAGCTGGGGGGTGGGAGCTGAAGCTTTCTTT.

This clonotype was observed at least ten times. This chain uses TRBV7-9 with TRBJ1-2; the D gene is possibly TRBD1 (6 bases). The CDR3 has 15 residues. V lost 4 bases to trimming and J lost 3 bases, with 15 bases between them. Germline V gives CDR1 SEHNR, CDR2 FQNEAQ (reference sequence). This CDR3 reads CASSSGARLDYGYTF. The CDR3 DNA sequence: TGTGCCAGCAGCTCGGGGGCCCGTCTTGACTATGGCTACACCTTC. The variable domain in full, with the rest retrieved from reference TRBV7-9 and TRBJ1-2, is DTGVSQNPRHKITKRGQNVTFRCDPISEHNRLYWYRQTLGQGPEFLTYFQNEAQLEKSRLLSDRFSAERPKGSFSTLEIQRTEQGDSAMYLCASSSGARLDYGYTFGSGTRLTVV.

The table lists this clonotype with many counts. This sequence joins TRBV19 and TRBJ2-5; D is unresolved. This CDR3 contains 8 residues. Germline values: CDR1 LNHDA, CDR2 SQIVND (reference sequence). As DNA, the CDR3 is TGTGCTATGGAGACCCAGTACTTC. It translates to CAMETQYF.

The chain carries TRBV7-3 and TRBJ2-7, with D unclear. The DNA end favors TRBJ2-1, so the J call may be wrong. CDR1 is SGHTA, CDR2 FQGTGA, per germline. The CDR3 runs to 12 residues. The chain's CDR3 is CASSSGNIEQFF. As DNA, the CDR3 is TGTGCCAGCAGCTCGGGTAACATCGAGCAGTTCTTC.